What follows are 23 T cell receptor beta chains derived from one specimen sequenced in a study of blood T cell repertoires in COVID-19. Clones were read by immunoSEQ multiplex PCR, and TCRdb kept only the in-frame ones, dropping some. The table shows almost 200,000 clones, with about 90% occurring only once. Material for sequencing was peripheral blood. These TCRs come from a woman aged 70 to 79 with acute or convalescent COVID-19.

CDR3 region: CASSLTGDGYTF. CDR3 coding DNA: TGTGCCAGCAGCTTGACAGGGGATGGCTACACCTTC. This chain connects TRBV7-9 to TRBJ1-2, with TRBD1 matching over 8 bases. Germline CDR1 is SEHNR and CDR2 is FQNEAQ (reference sequence). This CDR3 is built from 12 residues. With 3 bases clipped from V and 6 bases from J, the junction kept 0 bases outside the gene matches.

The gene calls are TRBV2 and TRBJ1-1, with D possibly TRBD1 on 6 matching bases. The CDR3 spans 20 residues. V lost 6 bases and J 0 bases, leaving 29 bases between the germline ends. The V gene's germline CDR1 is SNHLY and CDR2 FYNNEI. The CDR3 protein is CASSKVLPGGPTELNTEAFF. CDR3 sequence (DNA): TGTGCCAGCAGCAAGGTCCTTCCGGGGGGGCCAACAGAGCTGAACACTGAAGCTTTCTTT.

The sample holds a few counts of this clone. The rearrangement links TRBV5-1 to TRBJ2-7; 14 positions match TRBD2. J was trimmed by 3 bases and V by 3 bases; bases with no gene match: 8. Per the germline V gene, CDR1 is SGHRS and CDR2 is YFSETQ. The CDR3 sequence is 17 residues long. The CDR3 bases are TGCGCCAGCAGCTCCGGGACTAGCGGGAGTCCTAACTACGAGCAGTACTTC. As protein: CASSSGTSGSPNYEQYF.

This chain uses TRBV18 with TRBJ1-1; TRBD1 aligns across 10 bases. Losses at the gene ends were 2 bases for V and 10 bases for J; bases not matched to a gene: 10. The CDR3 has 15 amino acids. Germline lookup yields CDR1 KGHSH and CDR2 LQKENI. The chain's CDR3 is CASSPWDRGDLRAFF. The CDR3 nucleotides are TGTGCCAGCTCACCATGGGACAGGGGTGATCTTAGAGCTTTCTTT.

The CDR3 here is CASSADRARAREKLFF. The CDR3 coding sequence is TGTGCCAGCAGCGCAGACCGGGCCAGGGCTCGGGAAAAACTGTTTTTT. The V call is TRBV7-2, the J call TRBJ1-4; a weak D match, TRBD1 (5 bases). Germline values: CDR1 SGHTA, CDR2 FQGNSA. V shed 5 bases and J shed 8 bases, with 21 bases lying between them. The CDR3 has 16 residues.

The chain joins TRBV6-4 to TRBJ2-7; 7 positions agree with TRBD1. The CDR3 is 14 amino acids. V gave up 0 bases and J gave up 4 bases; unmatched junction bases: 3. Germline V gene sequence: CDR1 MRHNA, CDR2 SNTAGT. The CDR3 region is CASSDSPGGYEQYF. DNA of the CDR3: TGTGCCAGCAGTGACTCGCCAGGGGGATACGAGCAGTACTTC.

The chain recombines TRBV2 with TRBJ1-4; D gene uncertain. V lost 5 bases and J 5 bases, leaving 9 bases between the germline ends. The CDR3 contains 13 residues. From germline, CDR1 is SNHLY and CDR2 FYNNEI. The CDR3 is CASSRMGNEKLFF. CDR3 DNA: TGTGCCAGCAGTCGAATGGGCAATGAAAAACTGTTTTTT.

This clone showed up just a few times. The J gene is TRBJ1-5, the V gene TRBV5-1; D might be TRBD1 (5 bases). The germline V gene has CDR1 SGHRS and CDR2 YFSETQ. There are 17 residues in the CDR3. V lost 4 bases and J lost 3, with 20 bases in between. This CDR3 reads CASSPTPGLPDNQPQHF. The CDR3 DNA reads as TGCGCCAGCAGCCCGACCCCGGGACTCCCTGACAATCAGCCCCAGCATTTT.

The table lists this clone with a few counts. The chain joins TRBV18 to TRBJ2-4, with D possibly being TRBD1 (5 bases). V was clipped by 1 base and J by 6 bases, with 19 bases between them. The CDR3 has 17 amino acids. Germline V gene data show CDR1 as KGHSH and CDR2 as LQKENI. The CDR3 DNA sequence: TGTGCCAGCTCACCACTGGGCAGGGCCACGGGTATAAACATTCAGTACTTC. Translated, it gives CASSPLGRATGINIQYF.

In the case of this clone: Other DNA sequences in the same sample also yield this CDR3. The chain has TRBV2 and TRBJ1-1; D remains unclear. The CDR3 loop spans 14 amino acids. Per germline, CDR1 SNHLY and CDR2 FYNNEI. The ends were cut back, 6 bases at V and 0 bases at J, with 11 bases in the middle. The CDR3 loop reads CASRGDILNTEAFF. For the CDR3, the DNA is TGTGCCAGCAGAGGCGACATTTTGAACACTGAAGCTTTCTTT.

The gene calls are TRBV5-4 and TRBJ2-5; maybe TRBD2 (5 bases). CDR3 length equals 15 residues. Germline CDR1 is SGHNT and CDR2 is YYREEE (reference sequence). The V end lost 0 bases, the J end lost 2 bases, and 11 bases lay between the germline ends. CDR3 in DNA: TGTGCCAGCAGCTTGGAAGACTATACACAAGAGACCCAGTACTTC. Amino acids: CASSLEDYTQETQYF.

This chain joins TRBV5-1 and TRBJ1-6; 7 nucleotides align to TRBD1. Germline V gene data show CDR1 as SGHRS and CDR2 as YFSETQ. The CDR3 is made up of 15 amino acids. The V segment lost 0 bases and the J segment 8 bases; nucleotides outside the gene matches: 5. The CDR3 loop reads CASSLGTGPDSPLHF. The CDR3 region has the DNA TGCGCCAGCAGCTTGGGGACAGGCCCGGATTCACCCCTCCACTTT.

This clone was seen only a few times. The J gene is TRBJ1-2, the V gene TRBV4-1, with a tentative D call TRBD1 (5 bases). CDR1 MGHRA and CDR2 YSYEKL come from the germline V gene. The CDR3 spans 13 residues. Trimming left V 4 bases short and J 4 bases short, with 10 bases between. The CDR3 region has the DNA TGCGCCAGCAGCCCCAGGGATTTCTATGGCTACACCTTC. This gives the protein CASSPRDFYGYTF.

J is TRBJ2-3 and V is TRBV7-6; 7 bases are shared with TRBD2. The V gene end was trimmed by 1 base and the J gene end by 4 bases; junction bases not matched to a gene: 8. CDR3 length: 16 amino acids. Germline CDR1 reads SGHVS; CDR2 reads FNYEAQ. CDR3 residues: CASSLDGGGVADTQYF. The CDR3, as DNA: TGTGCCAGCAGCTTAGATGGGGGGGGTGTAGCAGATACGCAGTATTTT.

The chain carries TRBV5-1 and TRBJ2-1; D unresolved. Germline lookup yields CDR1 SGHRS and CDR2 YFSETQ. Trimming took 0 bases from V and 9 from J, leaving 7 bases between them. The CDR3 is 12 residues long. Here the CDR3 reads CASSLAGLEQFF. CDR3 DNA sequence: TGCGCCAGCAGCTTGGCAGGCCTTGAGCAGTTCTTC.

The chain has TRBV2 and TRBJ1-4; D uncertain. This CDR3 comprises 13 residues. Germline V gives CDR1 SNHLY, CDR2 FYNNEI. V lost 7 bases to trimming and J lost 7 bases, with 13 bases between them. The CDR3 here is CASNSRVREKLFF. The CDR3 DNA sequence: TGTGCCAGCAATAGTCGGGTGCGTGAAAAACTGTTTTTT.

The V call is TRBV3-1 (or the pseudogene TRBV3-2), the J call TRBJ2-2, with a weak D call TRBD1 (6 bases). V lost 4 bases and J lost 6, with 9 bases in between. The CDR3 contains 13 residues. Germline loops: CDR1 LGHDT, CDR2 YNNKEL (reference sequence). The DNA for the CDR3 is TGTGCCAGCAGCCTACAGGGACCCGGGGAGCTGTTTTTT. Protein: CASSLQGPGELFF.

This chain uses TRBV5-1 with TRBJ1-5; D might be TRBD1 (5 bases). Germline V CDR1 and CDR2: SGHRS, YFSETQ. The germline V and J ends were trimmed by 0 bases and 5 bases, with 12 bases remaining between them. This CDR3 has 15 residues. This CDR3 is CASSLEGLRDQPQHF. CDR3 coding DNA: TGCGCCAGCAGCTTGGAGGGACTCAGAGATCAGCCCCAGCATTTT.

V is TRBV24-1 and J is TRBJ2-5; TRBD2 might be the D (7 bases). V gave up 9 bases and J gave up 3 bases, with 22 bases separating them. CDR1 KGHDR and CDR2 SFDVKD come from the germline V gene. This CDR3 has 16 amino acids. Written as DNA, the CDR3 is TGTGCCACCTCGAGGGGGGGTGCCGCCCCTAAAGAGACCCAGTACTTC. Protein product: CATSRGGAAPKETQYF.

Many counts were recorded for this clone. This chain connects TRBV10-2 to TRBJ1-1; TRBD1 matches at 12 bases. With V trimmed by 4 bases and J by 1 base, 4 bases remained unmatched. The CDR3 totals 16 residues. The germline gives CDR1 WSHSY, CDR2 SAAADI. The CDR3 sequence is CASSGDRGRRNTEAFF. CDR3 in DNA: TGCGCCAGCAGTGGGGACAGGGGGCGCCGGAACACTGAAGCTTTCTTT.

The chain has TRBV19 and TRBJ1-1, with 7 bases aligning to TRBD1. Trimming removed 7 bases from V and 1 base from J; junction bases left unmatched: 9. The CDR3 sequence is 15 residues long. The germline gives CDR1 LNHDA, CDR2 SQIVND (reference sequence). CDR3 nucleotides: TGTGCCAGTAAATCTGGGGACAGAAAGAACACTGAAGCTTTCTTT. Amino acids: CASKSGDRKNTEAFF.

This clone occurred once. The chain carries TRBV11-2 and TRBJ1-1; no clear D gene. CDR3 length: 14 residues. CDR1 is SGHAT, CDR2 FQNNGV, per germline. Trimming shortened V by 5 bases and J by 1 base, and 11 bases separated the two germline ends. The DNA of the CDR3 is TGTGCCAGCAGCCGCGGACTGCAGAACACTGAAGCTTTCTTT. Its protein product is CASSRGLQNTEAFF.

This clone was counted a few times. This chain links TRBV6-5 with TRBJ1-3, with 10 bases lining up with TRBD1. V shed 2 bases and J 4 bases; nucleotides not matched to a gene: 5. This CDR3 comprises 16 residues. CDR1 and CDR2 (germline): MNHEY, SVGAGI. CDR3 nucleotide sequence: TGTGCCAGCAGTTACACTGGGACAGGGGTCGGAAACACCATATATTTT. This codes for CASSYTGTGVGNTIYF.